These 29 T cell receptor beta chains were sequenced from one sample in a study of identical twins. TCRdb passed the 5' RACE reads through MiXCR, listing each CDR3 protein once. The sample holds about 720,000 distinct CDR3 sequences; about 9.4% are singletons and the top ten take approximately 0.96%. This sample was shared with a second study, whose subject was yellow fever vaccine responses in identical twins.

The sequencing input was PBMCs. All receptors derive from a woman under 30 in good health.

The CDR3 DNA reads TGTGCCAGCAGCCCTCAACCCCAGGGTGTGGAGTACTTC. Residues: CASSPQPQGVEYF. This chain links TRBV7-2 with TRBJ2-7; maybe TRBD1 (5 bases). The V end was cut by 5 bases, the J end by 11 bases, with 19 bases between. Germline values: CDR1 SGHTA, CDR2 FQGNSA. The CDR3 runs to 13 residues.

The chain employs TRBV4-2 and TRBJ2-3; D not certain. Trimming removed 2 bases at V and 6 bases at J, with 6 bases between. The length of the CDR3 is 12 residues. Germline V lookup: CDR1 LGHNA, CDR2 YNFKEQ. CDR3 region: CASSQSEDTQYF. CDR3 nucleotide sequence: TGTGCCAGCAGCCAAAGCGAGGATACGCAGTATTTT.

This clonotype showed up many times. The rearrangement joins TRBV11-2 to TRBJ2-6; TRBD1 matches at 9 bases. The J segment lost 2 bases and the V segment lost 4 bases, leaving 6 bases of the junction unmatched. Germline V gene data show CDR1 as SGHAT and CDR2 as FQNNGV. This CDR3 spans 17 amino acids. The CDR3 DNA is TGTGCCAGCAGCTCGGGACAGGGATACCCTGGGGCCAACGTCCTGACTTTC. Its protein product is CASSSGQGYPGANVLTF. Combining the CDR3 with reference TRBV11-2 and TRBJ2-6 gives the whole variable domain EAGVAQSPRYKIIEKRQSVAFWCNPISGHATLYWYQQILGQGPKLLIQFQNNGVVDDSQLPKDRFSAERLKGVDSTLKIQPAKLEDSAVYLCASSSGQGYPGANVLTFGAGSRLTVL.

This clonotype was detected only a few times. J is TRBJ2-1 and V is TRBV5-1; TRBD2 aligns across 13 bases. Germline V CDR1 and CDR2: SGHRS, YFSETQ. This CDR3 has 16 amino acids. Trimming removed 0 bases from V and 15 bases from J; junction bases left unmatched: 12. Here the CDR3 reads CASSLGRTSGGKSAFF. CDR3 bases: TGCGCCAGCAGCTTGGGCCGGACTAGCGGGGGCAAATCGGCGTTCTTC. The full variable domain, with the rest looked up from reference TRBV5-1 and TRBJ2-1, is KAGVTQTPRYLIKTRGQQVTLSCSPISGHRSVSWYQQTPGQGLQFLFEYFSETQRNKGNFPGRFSGRQFSNSRSEMNVSTLELGDSALYLCASSLGRTSGGKSAFFGPGTRLTVL.

This clonotype was observed many times. The V gene is TRBV25-1, the J gene TRBJ2-5; 7 nucleotides agree with TRBD1. This CDR3 has 15 residues. Germline lookup yields CDR1 MGHDK and CDR2 SYGVNS. With V trimmed by 3 bases and J by 3 bases, 7 bases remained unmatched. CDR3 coding DNA: TGTGCCAGCAGTGATGAACGAGACAGGGAAGAGACCCAGTACTTC. Translating it yields CASSDERDREETQYF.

In its sample, this clonotype was seen many times. The rearrangement uses TRBV27 and TRBJ2-5; 7 positions match TRBD2. Germline V lookup: CDR1 MNHEY, CDR2 SMNVEV (reference sequence). The CDR3 is 14 amino acids. V lost 5 bases and J lost 5; bases outside the gene matches: 8. The CDR3 DNA reads as TGTGCCAGCAGTCTGGGGGGGTTTGGTGAGACCCAGTACTTC. It specifies CASSLGGFGETQYF.

This clonotype showed up just a few times. This chain links TRBV7-9 with TRBJ2-7; D unclear. Trimming cost V 5 bases and J 5 bases, with 7 bases left between them. Germline V gives CDR1 SEHNR, CDR2 FQNEAQ (reference sequence). This CDR3 is built from 11 residues. CDR3 nucleotides: TGTGCCAGCAGCGAAAAAGACGAGCAGTACTTC. Amino acid sequence: CASSEKDEQYF.

The chain employs TRBV28 and TRBJ2-7, with TRBD2 as a possible D gene (6 bases). Looked up from germline, CDR1 is MDHEN and CDR2 is SYDVKM. Deletions cut 5 bases from V and 3 bases from J, with 14 bases between. There are 14 residues in the CDR3. For the CDR3, the DNA is TGTGCCAGCAGTCAACCGGGAGACCTCTACGAGCAGTACTTC. Translation: CASSQPGDLYEQYF.

This chain links TRBV7-9 with TRBJ2-7; D unclear. The ends were cut back, 4 bases at V and 1 base at J, with 8 bases in the middle. Germline loops: CDR1 SEHNR, CDR2 FQNEAQ (reference sequence). The CDR3 is 13 residues long. The DNA of the CDR3 is TGTGCCAGCAGCTCTCCGGCGTCCTACGAGCAGTACTTC. It is translated as CASSSPASYEQYF.

This clonotype was detected many times. The chain carries TRBV5-5 and TRBJ2-1, with D tentatively TRBD2 (7 bases). The germline CDR1 and CDR2 sequences are SGHKS and YYEKEE (reference sequence). This CDR3 is built from 15 residues. V shed 0 bases and J shed 2 bases, with 9 bases lying between them. CDR3 DNA: TGTGCCAGCAGCTTGGAGGGGGGGCCCTACAATGAGCAGTTCTTC. Amino acid sequence: CASSLEGGPYNEQFF. The full variable domain, its missing parts supplied by reference TRBV5-5 and TRBJ2-1, is DAGVTQSPTHLIKTRGQQVTLRCSPISGHKSVSWYQQVLGQGPQFIFQYYEKEERGRGNFPDRFSARQFPNYSSELNVNALLLGDSALYLCASSLEGGPYNEQFFGPGTRLTVL.

This clonotype has ten or more counts. The chain has TRBV7-2 and TRBJ2-3, with a weak D call TRBD1 (5 bases). The CDR3 contains 14 residues. V lost 4 bases and J 2 bases, leaving 10 bases between the germline ends. Germline V gene lookup returns CDR1 SGHTA and CDR2 FQGNSA. CDR3 residues: CASSSGLDTDTQYF. In nucleotides, the CDR3 is TGTGCCAGCAGCTCAGGGCTAGACACAGATACGCAGTATTTT.

V is TRBV20-1 and J is TRBJ2-5, with TRBD2 matching over 12 bases. Germline V gene sequence: CDR1 DFQATT, CDR2 SNEGSKA (reference sequence). The CDR3 is made up of 15 amino acids. V lost 4 bases to trimming and J lost 4 bases; unmatched junction nucleotides: 7. The CDR3 is CSAKTSGSWGETQYF. The CDR3 nucleotides are TGCAGTGCTAAGACTAGCGGGAGCTGGGGAGAGACCCAGTACTTC.

In this sample, this clonotype turned up many times. The rearrangement joins TRBV24-1 to TRBJ2-5; D not resolved. From germline, CDR1 is KGHDR and CDR2 SFDVKD. Trimming took off 2 bases at V and 0 bases at J, with 6 bases between the two ends. The CDR3 covers 14 residues. In DNA, the CDR3 is TGTGCCACCAGTGATTCCTCCCACCAAGAGACCCAGTACTTC. This encodes CATSDSSHQETQYF.

CDR3 bases: TGCGCCAGCAGCTTGGACGGACTAGCGGTCGGGGAGCTGTTTTTT. Protein sequence: CASSLDGLAVGELFF. The chain has TRBV5-1 and TRBJ2-2; 10 positions agree with TRBD2. CDR1 SGHRS and CDR2 YFSETQ come from the germline V gene. V shed 0 bases, J shed 7 bases, and the junction held 3 bases outside the gene matches. CDR3 length: 15 residues.

The chain combines TRBV6-5 with TRBJ2-3; maybe TRBD2 (6 bases). Per germline, CDR1 MNHEY and CDR2 SVGAGI. This CDR3 is built from 16 residues. V lost 4 bases, J lost 2 bases, and 16 bases lay in between. The CDR3 protein is CASSLGGGTATDTQYF. CDR3 DNA sequence: TGTGCCAGCAGTTTAGGTGGCGGGACCGCCACAGATACGCAGTATTTT.

This clonotype was detected ten times or more. J is TRBJ2-2 and V is TRBV12-3 or TRBV12-4; D might be TRBD1 (6 bases). There are 14 residues in the CDR3. V dropped 2 bases and J dropped 7 bases, with 11 bases sitting between them. The CDR3 nucleotides read TGTGCCAGCAGTTTATCAGGGGCAGACGGGGAGCTGTTTTTT. Translated, it gives CASSLSGADGELFF.

This clonotype came up a few times. The J gene is TRBJ2-5, the V gene TRBV28, with D perhaps matching TRBD1 (5 bases). CDR3 length: 13 residues. CDR1 is MDHEN, CDR2 SYDVKM, per germline. Trimming cost V 5 bases and J 5 bases, with 12 bases left between them. Here the CDR3 DNA reads TGTGCCAGCAGTACTCAGGGTTCTGAGACCCAGTACTTC. Its translation: CASSTQGSETQYF. The variable domain in full, completed from reference TRBV28 and TRBJ2-5, reads DVKVTQSSRYLVKRTGEKVFLECVQDMDHENMFWYRQDPGLGLRLIYFSYDVKMKEKGDIPEGYSVSREKKERFSLILESASTNQTSMYLCASSTQGSETQYFGPGTRLLVL.

This chain connects TRBV19 to TRBJ1-2; TRBD1 might be the D (6 bases). The V and J ends lost 8 bases and 4 bases respectively, with 11 bases between them. The CDR3 consists of 12 residues. The germline V gene encodes CDR1 LNHDA and CDR2 SQIVND (reference sequence). CDR3 sequence reads: CASSDRTYGYTF. The CDR3 nucleotides read TGTGCCAGTTCGGACAGAACCTATGGCTACACCTTC.

The chain combines TRBV7-6 with TRBJ2-7; a possible D gene is TRBD2 (5 bases). Deletions cut 5 bases from V and 6 bases from J, with 20 bases between. The CDR3 runs to 15 residues. Per germline, CDR1 SGHVS and CDR2 FNYEAQ. The CDR3 is CASSVEAERALEQYF. CDR3 in DNA: TGTGCCAGCAGCGTAGAGGCAGAGAGGGCCCTCGAGCAGTACTTC.

There are a few counts of this clonotype. This chain links TRBV15 with TRBJ2-5, with TRBD2 matching 15 bases. This CDR3 is 16 amino acids long. V shed 1 base and J 4 bases; nucleotides not matched to a gene: 1. Looked up from germline, CDR1 is LNHNV and CDR2 is YYDKDF (reference sequence). Here the CDR3 reads CATSRGGLAGGETQYF. For the CDR3, the DNA is TGTGCCACCAGCAGAGGGGGACTAGCGGGAGGAGAGACCCAGTACTTC.

This clonotype was recorded a few times. The gene calls are TRBV20-1 and TRBJ2-7; TRBD1 matches 10 bases. This CDR3 spans 14 amino acids. Germline CDR1 is DFQATT and CDR2 is SNEGSKA (reference sequence). The V gene end was trimmed by 4 bases and the J gene end by 7 bases; junction bases not matched to a gene: 10. For the CDR3, the DNA is TGCAGTGCTACAAACCGGGACAGGGGTGTGGAGCAGTACTTC. It specifies CSATNRDRGVEQYF.

This clonotype was recorded a few times. This chain joins TRBV7-8 and TRBJ2-7; TRBD2 is a possible D gene (5 bases). CDR3 length: 15 residues. The V gene's germline CDR1 is SGHVS and CDR2 FQNEAQ. Trimming stripped 5 bases from V and 3 bases from J, with 17 bases between. The CDR3 DNA sequence: TGTGCCAGCAGCCCGACCTTGACTACCCTCTACGAGCAGTACTTC. It translates to CASSPTLTTLYEQYF.

This clonotype was counted a few times. Germline is not matched at one junction end, which may reflect a read error. The CDR3 bases are TGCAGTGCTAGACGGGGGTTGGCCGGGGAGCTGTTT. It is translated as CSARRGLAGELF. This rearrangement joins TRBV20-1 to TRBJ2-2; TRBD2 might be the D (6 bases). The CDR3 length is 12 residues. Per the germline V gene, CDR1 is DFQATT and CDR2 is SNEGSKA (reference sequence).

The J gene is TRBJ2-7, the V gene TRBV6-1; maybe TRBD1 (6 bases). From germline, CDR1 is MNHNS and CDR2 SASEGT. CDR3 length: 15 amino acids. Trimming cost V 5 bases and J 3 bases, with 17 bases left between them. CDR3 sequence: CASSLRPGQYYEQYF. As DNA, the CDR3 is TGTGCCAGCAGTCTCCGTCCGGGACAATACTACGAGCAGTACTTC.

The chain joins TRBV6-2 or TRBV6-3 to TRBJ2-3, with D possibly being TRBD2 (5 bases). The length of the CDR3 is 13 residues. Germline CDR1 reads MNHEY; CDR2 reads SVGEGT. V gave up 2 bases and J gave up 5 bases, with 8 bases separating them. The DNA for the CDR3 is TGTGCCAGCAGTTACCCTAGCCGAGATACGCAGTATTTT. Translating it yields CASSYPSRDTQYF.

V usage is TRBV11-2 and J usage is TRBJ2-1, with 10 positions matching TRBD2. The germline V gene has CDR1 SGHAT and CDR2 FQNNGV. Germline trimming cut 4 bases from V and 5 bases from J; bases unmatched to any gene: 8. The CDR3 loop spans 16 amino acids. The CDR3 DNA is TGTGCCAGCAGCTCCTTAGCGGGGGGTAGCCACAATGAGCAGTTCTTC. Protein sequence: CASSSLAGGSHNEQFF.

The gene calls are TRBV7-9 and TRBJ2-3; 9 bases are a match to TRBD1. The germline V gene encodes CDR1 SEHNR and CDR2 FQNEAQ (reference sequence). The junction had 10 bases not matched to a gene; V was cut back by 5 bases and J by 1 base. The CDR3 has 17 amino acids. The CDR3 sequence is CASSKMPTGGGTDTQYF. DNA of the CDR3: TGTGCCAGCAGCAAGATGCCGACAGGGGGTGGCACAGATACGCAGTATTTT.

Ten or more counts support this clonotype. The J gene is TRBJ2-1, the V gene TRBV6-2 or TRBV6-3; the match to TRBD2 covers 10 bases. Germline assignment: CDR1 MNHEY and CDR2 SVGEGT. CDR3 length: 18 residues. V gave up 4 bases and J gave up 3 bases; unmatched junction bases: 12. CDR3 nucleotide sequence: TGTGCCAGCAGTTCGATGCCCAAAGCGGGAGGGCTCTACAATGAGCAGTTCTTC. Protein: CASSSMPKAGGLYNEQFF.

CDR3 region: CASSLAAHTGMDEQFF. CDR3 nucleotide sequence: TGTGCCAGCAGTTTAGCTGCGCATACAGGGATGGATGAGCAGTTCTTC. The chain links TRBV12-3 or TRBV12-4 to TRBJ2-1, with a weak D call TRBD1 (6 bases). The CDR3 spans 16 residues. V was trimmed by 0 bases and J by 8 bases, leaving 17 bases between them.